This TCR beta chain was retrieved from a study of T cells in Graves' hyperthyroidism and ophthalmopathy. Study at large: Pretreatment peripheral blood was obtained at initial diagnosis.

From RNA transcripts, TCR beta CDR3 regions were amplified. The HTBI set primed first-round TCR CDR3 RT-PCR. TCRdb used MiXCR to reprocess the multiplex PCR reads, holding one entry per CDR3 protein. The repertoire consists of 350,000 or so distinct CDR3 sequences, with around a sixth occurring once and the leading ten covering 15% to 18%. Germline V gene data show CDR1 as MDHEN and CDR2 as SYDVKM. Trimming left V 4 bases short and J 8 bases short, with 14 bases between. This CDR3 is built from 14 residues. PBMCs came from 9 to 10 ml fresh peripheral blood. The clonotype originates from a woman aged 40 to 50 with Graves' ophthalmopathy. The sequencing input was blood. V usage is TRBV28 and J usage is TRBJ1-4; possibly TRBD1 for D (6 bases). The CDR3: CASSSGVFPEKLFF. The CDR3 DNA reads TGTGCCAGCAGTTCAGGGGTCTTTCCGGAAAAACTGTTTTTT.